What follows are 21 T cell receptor beta chains derived from one specimen sequenced in a study of OX40 agonist ivuxolimab in advanced cancers. Library preparation used the immunoSEQ multiplex PCR assay. TCRdb obtained this table from immuneACCESS and retained in-frame rearrangements with V and J assigned. These tables miss some clones; where compared with another copy, unresolved V genes account for less than half of the shortfall, and the remainder is unexplained. The sample includes some 28,000 clones, with around three quarters observed a single time. Of the sample, 15% falls within the top ten clones. The input for sequencing was CD4+ or CD8+ T cells sorted from blood, taken in a trial of the OX40 agonist ivuxolimab. These receptors were taken from an adult with an advanced solid tumor such as melanoma, head and neck, liver or kidney cancer.

The chain uses TRBV29-1 and TRBJ1-1; D ambiguous. Trimming pared 4 bases from V and 3 bases from J, leaving 15 bases between. Germline V gene sequence: CDR1 SQVTM, CDR2 ANQGSEA. The CDR3 spans 14 residues. For the CDR3, the DNA is TGCAGCGTTGTCGTCACATTAATTCACACTGAAGCTTTCTTT. Translating it yields CSVVVTLIHTEAFF.

Points on this clone: This CDR3 is also generated by other DNA sequences in the sample. The V call is TRBV2, the J call TRBJ1-1, with a weak D call TRBD1 (6 bases). The CDR3 length is 13 residues. V gave up 9 bases and J gave up 1 base, with 12 bases separating them. Germline-derived CDR1 and CDR2 are SNHLY and FYNNEI. The CDR3 DNA reads as TGTGCCAGTACACAGGGAGAGAACACTGAAGCTTTCTTT. Translated, it gives CASTQGENTEAFF. Based on the CDR3 plus reference TRBV2 and TRBJ1-1, the full variable domain is EPEVTQTPSHQVTQMGQEVILRCVPISNHLYFYWYRQILGQKVEFLVSFYNNEISEKSEIFDDQFSVERPDGSNFTLKIRSTKLEDSAMYFCASTQGENTEAFFGQGTRLTVV.

The gene calls are TRBV28 and TRBJ1-6; 9 nucleotides line up with TRBD1. The ends lost 5 bases at V and 9 bases at J; junction bases unmatched: 14. CDR1 is MDHEN and CDR2 is SYDVKM in the germline V gene. This CDR3 spans 17 amino acids. Here the CDR3 reads CASSPDWTGVIISPLHF. As DNA, the CDR3 is TGTGCCAGCAGTCCCGATTGGACAGGGGTTATCATTTCACCCCTCCACTTT.

Note on this clone: The sample holds other DNA sequences that translate to the same CDR3. This chain links TRBV27 with TRBJ1-6; D not certain. CDR3 length: 15 amino acids. Germline CDR1 is MNHEY and CDR2 is SMNVEV (reference sequence). V was clipped by 5 bases and J by 7 bases, with 15 bases between them. CDR3: CASSALQAPNSPLHF. The CDR3 DNA follows: TGTGCCAGCAGTGCCCTTCAAGCACCGAATTCACCCCTCCACTTT.

This clone was detected only once. The chain couples TRBV7-9 to TRBJ1-2; a weak D match, TRBD1 (6 bases). With 8 bases removed from V and 4 bases from J, the gap between germline ends came to 17 bases. This CDR3 spans 14 amino acids. CDR1 SEHNR and CDR2 FQNEAQ come from the germline V gene (reference sequence). The CDR3 protein is CASSFSWGAYGYTF. The CDR3 coding sequence is TGTGCCAGCTCCTTCAGTTGGGGGGCCTATGGCTACACCTTC. The entire variable domain, with the rest obtained from reference TRBV7-9 and TRBJ1-2, is as follows: DTGVSQNPRHKITKRGQNVTFRCDPISEHNRLYWYRQTLGQGPEFLTYFQNEAQLEKSRLLSDRFSAERPKGSFSTLEIQRTEQGDSAMYLCASSFSWGAYGYTFGSGTRLTVV.

The rearrangement uses TRBV11-3 and TRBJ2-3; TRBD1 matches at 9 bases. The trim removed 4 bases at V and 5 bases at J, leaving 4 bases unmatched. The CDR3 has 14 residues. CDR1 and CDR2 (germline): SGHNT, YENEEA. In nucleotides, the CDR3 is TGTGCCAGCAGCTGGACAGGGGCAGGAGATACGCAGTATTTT. Translation: CASSWTGAGDTQYF.

CDR3 residues: CASSVTGAEKLFF. The CDR3 region has the DNA TGCGCCAGCAGCGTAACCGGGGCTGAAAAACTGTTTTTT. The V gene is TRBV5-1, the J gene TRBJ1-4, with a weak D call TRBD1 (5 bases). Between the trimmed V and J ends, which lost 4 bases and 7 bases, there was a span of 11 bases. Germline V CDR1 and CDR2: SGHRS, YFSETQ. This CDR3 is built from 13 residues. Based on the CDR3 plus reference TRBV5-1 and TRBJ1-4, the full variable domain is KAGVTQTPRYLIKTRGQQVTLSCSPISGHRSVSWYQQTPGQGLQFLFEYFSETQRNKGNFPGRFSGRQFSNSRSEMNVSTLELGDSALYLCASSVTGAEKLFFGSGTQLSVL.

The genes are TRBV19 and TRBJ1-3; 7 nucleotides agree with TRBD1. The CDR3 has 14 amino acids. The V gene end was trimmed by 5 bases and the J gene end by 2 bases; junction bases not matched to a gene: 3. Germline V lookup: CDR1 LNHDA, CDR2 SQIVND (reference sequence). This chain's CDR3 is CASSAGTAGNTIYF. CDR3 nucleotides: TGTGCCAGTAGTGCCGGGACAGCTGGAAACACCATATATTTT.

This clone was seen only once. The rearrangement uses TRBV10-3 and TRBJ2-1, with 9 positions matching TRBD1. J was trimmed by 6 bases and V by 9 bases; bases with no gene match: 9. Germline lookup yields CDR1 ENHRY and CDR2 SYGVKD. CDR3 length: 14 residues. The CDR3 DNA reads TGTGCCATACAAAAGCCGGGACAGGGCAATGAGCAGTTCTTC. Protein: CAIQKPGQGNEQFF.

The V and J genes are TRBV2 and TRBJ1-2; D possibly corresponds to TRBD1 (5 bases). Trimming took off 0 bases at V and 4 bases at J, with 12 bases between the two ends. Germline assignment: CDR1 SNHLY and CDR2 FYNNEI. The CDR3 runs to 15 residues. The CDR3 loop reads CASSEARTGPYGYTF. The CDR3 region has the DNA TGTGCCAGCAGTGAAGCGAGAACAGGCCCCTATGGCTACACCTTC.

This clone was detected only a few times. The chain uses TRBV7-2 and TRBJ2-1, with D unresolved. Deletions cut 2 bases from V and 0 bases from J, with 2 bases between. The CDR3 runs 13 residues. Germline values: CDR1 SGHTA, CDR2 FQGNSA. The CDR3 region is CASSLSSYNEQFF. CDR3 DNA: TGTGCCAGCAGCTTAAGCTCCTACAATGAGCAGTTCTTC.

This clone was counted only a few times. The chain joins TRBV4-1 to TRBJ1-1; no firm D call. Trimming stripped 0 bases from V and 1 base from J, with 9 bases between. The length of the CDR3 is 15 residues. CDR1 is MGHRA, CDR2 YSYEKL, per germline. CDR3 nucleotides: TGCGCCAGCAGCCAAGATTGGTCAGGGAACACTGAAGCTTTCTTT. Its translation is CASSQDWSGNTEAFF.

This clone is large. V and J are TRBV7-9 and TRBJ1-6, with a possible D match to TRBD1 (6 bases). V was pared by 5 bases and J by 7 bases, with 12 bases between. Germline V gene sequence: CDR1 SEHNR, CDR2 FQNEAQ (reference sequence). This CDR3 is 14 amino acids long. CDR3 DNA: TGTGCCAGCAGCGAACAGGGATGGAATTCACCCCTCCACTTT. Translation gives CASSEQGWNSPLHF.

The chain couples TRBV11-3 to TRBJ2-2, with unresolved D. Between the trimmed V and J ends, which lost 2 bases and 7 bases, there was a span of 8 bases. Germline V lookup: CDR1 SGHNT, CDR2 YENEEA. This CDR3 has 13 amino acids. The CDR3 nucleotides read TGTGCCAGCAGCTTACCGGGCCGCGGGGAGCTGTTTTTT. It yields the protein CASSLPGRGELFF.

The chain recombines TRBV14 with TRBJ1-2; 8 bases line up with TRBD1. Looked up from germline, CDR1 is SGHDN and CDR2 is FVKESK. The CDR3 is 14 residues long. J gave up 5 bases and V 4 bases, and 6 bases lay outside the gene matches. CDR3 sequence: CASSRTGTFYGYTF. The CDR3, as DNA: TGTGCCAGCAGCCGGACAGGGACCTTTTATGGCTACACCTTC.

The chain has TRBV6-6 and TRBJ2-5; D may match TRBD1 or TRBD2 (5 bases each). The CDR3 has 15 residues. Trimming removed 2 bases at V and 1 base at J, with 11 bases between. Germline V gene sequence: CDR1 MNHNY, CDR2 SVGAGI (reference sequence). The CDR3 sequence is CASSYPGRTQETQYF. CDR3 sequence (DNA): TGTGCCAGCAGTTACCCGGGACGGACCCAAGAGACCCAGTACTTC.

The chain recombines TRBV6-1 with TRBJ2-6, with D unresolved. The CDR3 spans 14 residues. In germline, CDR1 is MNHNS, CDR2 SASEGT. Trimming removed 10 bases from V and 4 bases from J, with 14 bases in between. The CDR3 spells CATKPTEGANVLTF. DNA for the CDR3: TGTGCCACCAAACCCACCGAGGGGGCCAACGTCCTGACTTTC.

This chain uses TRBV5-6 with TRBJ2-7, with TRBD1 matching over 9 bases. This CDR3 comprises 15 residues. The J segment lost 1 base and the V segment lost 0 bases, leaving 2 bases of the junction unmatched. Per germline, CDR1 SGHDT and CDR2 YYEEEE. Written as DNA, the CDR3 is TGTGCCAGCAGCTTGGTCGGGACAGGGTCCTACGAGCAGTACTTC. It yields the protein CASSLVGTGSYEQYF. The full variable domain, with the rest looked up from reference TRBV5-6 and TRBJ2-7, is DAGVTQSPTHLIKTRGQQVTLRCSPKSGHDTVSWYQQALGQGPQFIFQYYEEEERQRGNFPDRFSGHQFPNYSSELNVNALLLGDSALYLCASSLVGTGSYEQYFGPGTRLTVT.

This clone showed up just a few times. The chain combines TRBV4-1 with TRBJ1-2; D perhaps matches TRBD1 (5 bases). In germline, CDR1 is MGHRA, CDR2 YSYEKL. This CDR3 contains 16 residues. V lost 2 bases and J 2 bases, leaving 15 bases between the germline ends. The CDR3 here is CASSQSSFGDNYGYTF. For the CDR3, the DNA is TGCGCCAGCAGCCAATCCTCTTTTGGGGACAACTATGGCTACACCTTC.

The J gene is TRBJ2-5, the V gene TRBV29-1; D possibly uses TRBD1 or TRBD2 (5 bases each). The CDR3 consists of 12 residues. Trimming left V 6 bases short and J 5 bases short, with 13 bases between. The germline V gene has CDR1 SQVTM and CDR2 ANQGSEA. CDR3 nucleotides: TGCAGCGTAGTAGAGGGGTGGGAGACCCAGTACTTC. Translated: CSVVEGWETQYF.

The V gene is TRBV6-5, the J gene TRBJ2-7; 11 bases align to TRBD2. The length of the CDR3 is 13 residues. J gave up 4 bases and V 10 bases, and 6 bases lay outside the gene matches. In germline, CDR1 is MNHEY, CDR2 SVGAGI. CDR3 residues: CATTTSGVYEQYF. In DNA form, the CDR3 reads TGTGCCACCACGACTAGCGGGGTTTACGAGCAGTACTTC.